This T cell receptor (beta chain) was retrieved from a study of CD8+CD57+ T cells in acquired aplastic anemia (dated by TCRdb to 2016 to 2019). For context, the study as a whole: DNA extracted from sorted CD4+ and CD8+ cells had a mean of approximately 3.5 ug, with a range of about 0.2 to 30 ug. For healthy donor samples, the average read count was about 10 million for CD4+ cells and 11.0 million for CD8+ cells.

Results and caveats for the whole study, not just this receptor: Some 30 CD8+ CDR3 sequences were shared between patients and controls but appeared highly expressed in patients and within their immunodominant clones. Patients and healthy controls showed no significant difference in CD8+ Simpson's diversity (P=0.060).

Taken from the germline V gene, the CDR1 and CDR2 loops are SGHRS and YFSETQ. Including the terminal cysteine and phenylalanine, the CDR3 comprises 14 residues. Kept here is only the CDR3 DNA, which spans 42 bases and is read in frame from base 1. In this study, sorted CD4+ and CD8+ T cells from the blood of healthy subjects and of severe aplastic anemia patients had their TCR repertoires deep-sequenced. Ficoll-Paque density gradient centrifugation was used to isolate peripheral blood mononuclear cells. CD4+ and CD8+ T cells were sorted by FACS or magnetic beads before DNA extraction. Concerning this clonotype itself: The target of this receptor is not known. The germline gene is not matched at one end of the junction; a read error may be the cause.

TCR beta VDJ combination and CDR3 sequence profiling used genomic DNA as the template. An Illumina HiSeq 2000 was the platform used for TCR repertoire sequencing. The paper's data handling went like this. TRBV/TRBJ rearrangement plots, CDR3 size and DJ length profiles, and Simpson's diversity index were used to evaluate the repertoires. The most abundant DNA sequence in the deep sequencing data was defined as the immunodominant clone. CDR3 amino acid sequences were screened for sharing across subjects and were compared with published repertoires and the VDJdb database. TCRdb's own reprocessing of the public reads used fastp at Q25 and MiXCR and kept productive beta chains. Every distinct CDR3 protein forms one entry, paired with its most common genes and DNA. TCRdb's processing, not the study's, gives the V and J calls here. This sample is represented by roughly 420,000 distinct CDR3 sequences; roughly 64% of them were singletons. In total, the top ten clones hold under 4.5% of the sample.

The TCR sequence derives from a human donor in good health, serving as a control. The chain is assembled from TRBV5-1 and TRBJ1-1, with no confident D gene call. The material sequenced was sorted CD4+, CD8+, or CD8+CD57+ T cells (not recorded which) from PBMCs. Read as DNA, the sequence is TGTGCCAGCAGCTTACATGGGGAAGGCTATGAAGCTTTCTTT. This gives the protein CASSLHGEGYEAFF.